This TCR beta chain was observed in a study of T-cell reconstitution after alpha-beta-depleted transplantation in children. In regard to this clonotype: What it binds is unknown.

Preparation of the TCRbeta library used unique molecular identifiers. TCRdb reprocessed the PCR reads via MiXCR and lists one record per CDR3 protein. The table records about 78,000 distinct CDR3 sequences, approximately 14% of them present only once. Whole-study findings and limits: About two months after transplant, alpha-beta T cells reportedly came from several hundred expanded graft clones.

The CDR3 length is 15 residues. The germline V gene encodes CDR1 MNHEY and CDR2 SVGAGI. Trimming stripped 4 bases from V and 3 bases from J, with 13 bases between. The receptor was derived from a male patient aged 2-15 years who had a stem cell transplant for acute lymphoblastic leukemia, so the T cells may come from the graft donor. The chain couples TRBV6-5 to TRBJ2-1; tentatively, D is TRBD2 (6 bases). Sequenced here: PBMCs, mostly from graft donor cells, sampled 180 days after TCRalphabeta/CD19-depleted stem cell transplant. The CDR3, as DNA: TGTGCCAGCAGTTCCCGCGGGGACCACTACAATGAGCAGTTCTTC. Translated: CASSSRGDHYNEQFF.